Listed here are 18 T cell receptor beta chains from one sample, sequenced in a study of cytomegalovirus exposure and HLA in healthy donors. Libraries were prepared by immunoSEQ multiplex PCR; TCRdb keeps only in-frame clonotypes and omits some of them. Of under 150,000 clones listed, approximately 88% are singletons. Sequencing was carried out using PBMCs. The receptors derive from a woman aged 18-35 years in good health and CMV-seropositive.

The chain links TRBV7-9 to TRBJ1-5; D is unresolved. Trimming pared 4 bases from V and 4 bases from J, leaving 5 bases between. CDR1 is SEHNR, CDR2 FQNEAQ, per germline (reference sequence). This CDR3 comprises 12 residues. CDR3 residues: CASSSTNQPQHF. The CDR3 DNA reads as TGTGCCAGCAGCTCAACTAATCAGCCCCAGCATTTT.

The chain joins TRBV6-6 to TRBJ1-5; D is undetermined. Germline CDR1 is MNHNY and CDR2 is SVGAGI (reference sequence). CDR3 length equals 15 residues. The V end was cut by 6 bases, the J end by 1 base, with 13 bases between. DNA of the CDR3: TGTGCCAGCAGCCCCACGGGAGTAAGCAATCAGCCCCAGCATTTT. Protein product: CASSPTGVSNQPQHF.

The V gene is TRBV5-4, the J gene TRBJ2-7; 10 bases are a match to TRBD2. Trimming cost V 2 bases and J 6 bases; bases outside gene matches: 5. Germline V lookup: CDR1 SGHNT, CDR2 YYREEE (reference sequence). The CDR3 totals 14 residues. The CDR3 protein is CASSFLAGAGEQYF. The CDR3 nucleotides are TGTGCCAGCAGCTTTCTAGCGGGGGCCGGCGAGCAGTACTTC.

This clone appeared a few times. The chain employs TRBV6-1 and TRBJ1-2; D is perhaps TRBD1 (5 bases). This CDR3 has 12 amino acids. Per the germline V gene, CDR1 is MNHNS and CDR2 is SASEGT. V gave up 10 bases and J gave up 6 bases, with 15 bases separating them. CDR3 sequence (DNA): TGTGCCATCAACCGCCAGGGCGATGGCTACACCTTC. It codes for CAINRQGDGYTF.

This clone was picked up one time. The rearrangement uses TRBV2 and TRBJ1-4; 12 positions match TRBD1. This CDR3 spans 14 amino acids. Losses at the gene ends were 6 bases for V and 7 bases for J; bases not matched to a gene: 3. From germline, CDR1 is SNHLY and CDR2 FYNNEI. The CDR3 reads CASRGDRGPEKLFF. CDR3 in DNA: TGTGCCAGCAGGGGGGACAGGGGGCCTGAAAAACTGTTTTTT.

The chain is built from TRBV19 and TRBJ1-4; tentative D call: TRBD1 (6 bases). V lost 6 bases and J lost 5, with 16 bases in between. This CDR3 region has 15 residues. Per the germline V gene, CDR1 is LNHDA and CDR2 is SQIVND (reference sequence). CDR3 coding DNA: TGTGCCAGTAGCATCAGGGGCCCCGGGAATGAAAAACTGTTTTTT. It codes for CASSIRGPGNEKLFF. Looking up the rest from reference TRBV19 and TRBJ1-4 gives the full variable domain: DGGITQSPKYLFRKEGQNVTLSCEQNLNHDAMYWYRQDPGQGLRLIYYSQIVNDFQKGDIAEGYSVSREKKESFPLTVTSAQKNPTAFYLCASSIRGPGNEKLFFGSGTQLSVL.

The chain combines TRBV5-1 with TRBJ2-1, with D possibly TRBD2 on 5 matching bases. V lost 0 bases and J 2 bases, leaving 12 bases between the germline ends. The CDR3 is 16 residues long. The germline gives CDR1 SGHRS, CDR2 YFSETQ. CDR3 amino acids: CASSLEVRGPYNEQFF. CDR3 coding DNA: TGCGCCAGCAGCTTGGAAGTGAGAGGGCCCTACAATGAGCAGTTCTTC.

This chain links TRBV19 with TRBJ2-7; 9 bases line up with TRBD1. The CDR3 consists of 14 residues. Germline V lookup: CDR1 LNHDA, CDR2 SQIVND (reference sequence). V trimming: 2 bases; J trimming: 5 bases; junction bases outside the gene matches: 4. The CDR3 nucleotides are TGTGCCAGTAGTATATCGGGACAGGGTAACGAGCAGTACTTC. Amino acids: CASSISGQGNEQYF.

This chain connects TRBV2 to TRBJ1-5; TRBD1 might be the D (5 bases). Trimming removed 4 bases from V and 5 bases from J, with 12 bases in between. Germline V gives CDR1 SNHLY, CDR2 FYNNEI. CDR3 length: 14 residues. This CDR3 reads CASSVKGKDQPQHF. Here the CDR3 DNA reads TGTGCCAGCAGTGTAAAGGGGAAGGATCAGCCCCAGCATTTT. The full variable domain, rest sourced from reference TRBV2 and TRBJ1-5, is EPEVTQTPSHQVTQMGQEVILRCVPISNHLYFYWYRQILGQKVEFLVSFYNNEISEKSEIFDDQFSVERPDGSNFTLKIRSTKLEDSAMYFCASSVKGKDQPQHFGDGTRLSIL.

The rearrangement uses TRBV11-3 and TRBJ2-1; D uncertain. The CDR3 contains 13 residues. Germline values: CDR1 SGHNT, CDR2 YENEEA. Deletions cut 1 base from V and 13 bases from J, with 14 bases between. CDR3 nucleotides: TGTGCCAGCAGCTTAGGTAACGTTGGAGCCCAGTTCTTC. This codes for CASSLGNVGAQFF.

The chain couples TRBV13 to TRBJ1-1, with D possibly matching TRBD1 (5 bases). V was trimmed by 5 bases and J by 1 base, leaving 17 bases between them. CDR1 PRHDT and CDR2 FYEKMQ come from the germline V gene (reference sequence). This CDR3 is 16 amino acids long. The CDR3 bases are TGTGCCAGCAGCCCTTCCGGGGGACTCCCGAACACTGAAGCTTTCTTT. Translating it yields CASSPSGGLPNTEAFF.

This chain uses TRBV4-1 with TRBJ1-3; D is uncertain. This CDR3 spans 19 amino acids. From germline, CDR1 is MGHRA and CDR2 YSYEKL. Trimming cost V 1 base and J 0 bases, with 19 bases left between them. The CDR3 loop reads CASSQVRVRGFGSGNTIYF. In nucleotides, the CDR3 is TGCGCCAGCAGCCAAGTGAGAGTAAGAGGTTTTGGCTCTGGAAACACCATATATTTT.

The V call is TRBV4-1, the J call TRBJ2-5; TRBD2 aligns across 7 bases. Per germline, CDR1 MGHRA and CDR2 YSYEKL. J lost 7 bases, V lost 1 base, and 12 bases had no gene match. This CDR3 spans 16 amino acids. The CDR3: CASSQGDRAGLGTQYF. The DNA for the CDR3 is TGCGCCAGCAGCCAAGGAGACCGAGCGGGGCTAGGGACCCAGTACTTC.

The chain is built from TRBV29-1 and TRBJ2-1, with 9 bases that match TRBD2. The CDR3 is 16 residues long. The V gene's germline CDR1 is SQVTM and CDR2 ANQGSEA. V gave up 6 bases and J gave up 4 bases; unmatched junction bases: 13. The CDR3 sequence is CSVDSGGYPSYNEQFF. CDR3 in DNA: TGCAGCGTCGATAGCGGGGGCTATCCCTCTTACAATGAGCAGTTCTTC.

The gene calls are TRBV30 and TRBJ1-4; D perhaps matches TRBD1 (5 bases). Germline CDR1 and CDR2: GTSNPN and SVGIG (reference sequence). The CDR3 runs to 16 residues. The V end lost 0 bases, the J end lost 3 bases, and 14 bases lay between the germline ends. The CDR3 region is CAWSVLWGVANEKLFF. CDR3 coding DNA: TGTGCCTGGAGTGTACTATGGGGGGTGGCTAATGAAAAACTGTTTTTT.

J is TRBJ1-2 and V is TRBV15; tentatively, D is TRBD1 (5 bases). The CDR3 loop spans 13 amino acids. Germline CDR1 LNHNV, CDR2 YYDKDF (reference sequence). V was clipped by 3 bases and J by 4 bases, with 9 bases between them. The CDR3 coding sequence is TGTGCCACCAGCAGCACCGGGGGCTATGGCTACACCTTC. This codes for CATSSTGGYGYTF.

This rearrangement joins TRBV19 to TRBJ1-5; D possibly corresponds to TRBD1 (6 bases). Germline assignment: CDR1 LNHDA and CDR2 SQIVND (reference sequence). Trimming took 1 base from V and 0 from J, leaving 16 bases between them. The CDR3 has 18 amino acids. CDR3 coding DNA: TGTGCCAGTAGTATAGGATTCCGACAGGTAGATAGCAATCAGCCCCAGCATTTT. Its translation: CASSIGFRQVDSNQPQHF.

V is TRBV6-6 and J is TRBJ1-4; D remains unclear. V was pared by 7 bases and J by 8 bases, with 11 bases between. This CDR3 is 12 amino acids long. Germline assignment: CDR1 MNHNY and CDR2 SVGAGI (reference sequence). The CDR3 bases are TGTGCCAGCACCACTGGCGGGGAAAAACTGTTTTTT. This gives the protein CASTTGGEKLFF.